Below are 7 T cell receptor beta chains sequenced from a single sample in a study of blood T cell repertoires in COVID-19. Sequenced by immunoSEQ multiplex PCR; TCRdb stores in-frame clones only, minus some. This table has about 280,000 clones, roughly 80% appearing once. The sample comprised PBMCs or T cells enriched from blood (not recorded which). All receptors derive from a man aged 35-49 years who had been exposed to COVID-19.

The chain combines TRBV24-1 with TRBJ2-2; a weak D match, TRBD1 (6 bases). Germline CDR1 and CDR2: KGHDR and SFDVKD. Between the trimmed V and J ends, which lost 10 bases and 3 bases, there was a span of 11 bases. This CDR3 has 13 residues. The CDR3 DNA follows: TGTGCCACACTCGCAGGGGACACCGGGGAGCTGTTTTTT. This translates into CATLAGDTGELFF.

This chain links TRBV7-8 with TRBJ2-1; D possibly corresponds to TRBD2 (5 bases). V was trimmed by 5 bases and J by 4 bases, leaving 42 bases between them. There are 24 residues in the CDR3. Per germline, CDR1 SGHVS and CDR2 FQNEAQ. The CDR3 region is CASSPHDYSGYSTGSLHPYNEQFF. DNA of the CDR3: TGTGCCAGCAGCCCTCATGACTATAGTGGGTATAGTACGGGGAGCCTGCATCCATACAATGAGCAGTTCTTC. The whole variable domain, remainder taken from reference TRBV7-8 and TRBJ2-1, is GAGVSQSPRYKVAKRGQDVALRCDPISGHVSLFWYQQALGQGPEFLTYFQNEAQLDKSGLPSDRFFAERPEGSVSTLKIQRTQQEDSAVYLCASSPHDYSGYSTGSLHPYNEQFFGPGTRLTVL.

The rearrangement uses TRBV2 and TRBJ2-2, with 10 bases that match TRBD1. This CDR3 is built from 13 residues. Per germline, CDR1 SNHLY and CDR2 FYNNEI. V was pared by 6 bases and J by 6 bases, with 1 base of the junction left unmatched. The CDR3 reads CASRTGGPGELFF. CDR3 DNA: TGTGCCAGCAGGACAGGGGGCCCCGGGGAGCTGTTTTTT.

The rearrangement joins TRBV29-1 to TRBJ2-1, with 11 bases lining up with TRBD2. The V segment lost 6 bases and the J segment 0 bases; nucleotides outside the gene matches: 10. Germline V gives CDR1 SQVTM, CDR2 ANQGSEA. This CDR3 is 17 amino acids long. In nucleotides, the CDR3 is TGCAGCGTCCCCGGGACTAGCGGACTTAGCTCCTACAATGAGCAGTTCTTC. This translates into CSVPGTSGLSSYNEQFF.

This rearrangement joins TRBV3-1 (or the pseudogene TRBV3-2) to TRBJ2-1, with 10 bases lining up with TRBD2. The V gene's germline CDR1 is LGHDT and CDR2 YNNKEL (reference sequence). The CDR3 contains 16 residues. The junction had 11 bases not matched to a gene; V was cut back by 4 bases and J by 8 bases. The chain's CDR3 is CASSLSLAGGGDEQFF. As DNA, the CDR3 is TGTGCCAGCAGCCTGAGCTTAGCGGGAGGCGGGGATGAGCAGTTCTTC.

The CDR3 bases are TGTGCCAGTAATCCGGGACAGGGGGGCTATGGCTACACCTTC. It encodes CASNPGQGGYGYTF. This chain connects TRBV19 to TRBJ1-2; 11 bases agree with TRBD1. The CDR3 consists of 14 residues. Germline V CDR1 and CDR2: LNHDA, SQIVND (reference sequence). Germline trimming cut 7 bases from V and 4 bases from J; bases unmatched to any gene: 5.

The V call is TRBV19, the J call TRBJ2-1, with 8 bases matching TRBD2. CDR3 size: 13 residues. The V and J ends lost 2 bases and 9 bases, in that order; junction bases with no gene match: 3. Per the germline V gene, CDR1 is LNHDA and CDR2 is SQIVND (reference sequence). The CDR3 DNA is TGTGCCAGTAGTATATCCGGGAGGGGTGAGCAGTTCTTC. Its translation: CASSISGRGEQFF. Complete variable domain (other parts from reference TRBV19 and TRBJ2-1): DGGITQSPKYLFRKEGQNVTLSCEQNLNHDAMYWYRQDPGQGLRLIYYSQIVNDFQKGDIAEGYSVSREKKESFPLTVTSAQKNPTAFYLCASSISGRGEQFFGPGTRLTVL.